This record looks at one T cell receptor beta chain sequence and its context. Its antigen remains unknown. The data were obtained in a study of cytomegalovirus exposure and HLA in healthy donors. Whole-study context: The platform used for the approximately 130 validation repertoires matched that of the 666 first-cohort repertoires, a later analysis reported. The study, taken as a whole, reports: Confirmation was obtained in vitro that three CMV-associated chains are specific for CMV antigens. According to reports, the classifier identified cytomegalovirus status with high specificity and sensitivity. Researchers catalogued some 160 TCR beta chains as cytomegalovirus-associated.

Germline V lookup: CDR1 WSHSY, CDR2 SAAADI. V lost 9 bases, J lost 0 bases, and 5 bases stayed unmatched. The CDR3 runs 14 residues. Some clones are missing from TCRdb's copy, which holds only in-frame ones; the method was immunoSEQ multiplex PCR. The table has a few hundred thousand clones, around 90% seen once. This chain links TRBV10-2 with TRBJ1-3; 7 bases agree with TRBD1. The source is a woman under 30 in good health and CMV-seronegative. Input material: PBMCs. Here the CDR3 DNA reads TGCGCCAGTGCGACAGGGAGCTCTGGAAACACCATATATTTT. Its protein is CASATGSSGNTIYF.